This record concerns one T cell receptor beta chain sequence. 60 Vbeta and 13 Jbeta primers were used in PCR. Repertoires were generated with immunoSEQ multiplex PCR, while TCRdb's copy carries only in-frame clones and drops some. This table holds over 90,000 clones, 75% to 85% found once. This entry comes from a study of cytomegalovirus exposure and HLA in healthy donors. The CDR3 spans 13 residues. CDR1 LNHDA and CDR2 SQIVND come from the germline V gene (reference sequence). The germline V and J ends were trimmed by 2 bases and 0 bases, with 4 bases remaining between them. Sequencing used PBMCs. This TCR came from a woman under 30 in good health and CMV-seropositive. V and J are TRBV19 and TRBJ1-1; D unclear. The CDR3 region is CASSISVNTEAFF. CDR3 DNA: TGTGCCAGTAGTATATCCGTGAACACTGAAGCTTTCTTT.